The 21 T cell receptor beta chains given below trace back to one sample, sequenced in a study of blood T cell repertoires in COVID-19. Repertoires were generated with immunoSEQ multiplex PCR, while TCRdb's copy carries only in-frame clones and drops some. The table lists just over 85,000 clones, approximately 90% of them singletons. Sequencing was done on a sample of peripheral blood. These receptor sequences come from a man in his forties or fifties with acute or convalescent COVID-19.

This clone was seen only once. J is TRBJ2-7 and V is TRBV7-3, with 12 bases aligning to TRBD1. CDR1 SGHTA and CDR2 FQGTGA come from the germline V gene. This CDR3 region has 13 residues. J was trimmed by 8 bases and V by 5 bases; bases with no gene match: 4. CDR3 amino acids: CASSQGQGAKQYF. DNA of the CDR3: TGTGCCAGCAGCCAGGGACAGGGGGCAAAGCAGTACTTC.

This clone was counted a few times. The CDR3 sequence is CASRGAYEQYF. The CDR3 DNA reads as TGTGCCAGCCGGGGGGCCTACGAGCAGTACTTC. The V gene is TRBV28, the J gene TRBJ2-7; 7 bases map to TRBD2. CDR3 length: 11 amino acids. J was trimmed by 2 bases and V by 8 bases; bases with no gene match: 0. The germline gives CDR1 MDHEN, CDR2 SYDVKM. Looking up the rest from reference TRBV28 and TRBJ2-7 gives the full variable domain: DVKVTQSSRYLVKRTGEKVFLECVQDMDHENMFWYRQDPGLGLRLIYFSYDVKMKEKGDIPEGYSVSREKKERFSLILESASTNQTSMYLCASRGAYEQYFGPGTRLTVT.

On this clone: Other DNA sequences within the sample encode an identical CDR3. V gene TRBV15 combines with J gene TRBJ1-1, with D unresolved. Trimming shortened V by 0 bases and J by 1 base, and 9 bases separated the two germline ends. This CDR3 has 15 residues. In germline, CDR1 is LNHNV, CDR2 YYDKDF (reference sequence). CDR3: CATSRDLAGNTEAFF. The CDR3 DNA is TGTGCCACCAGCAGAGATTTGGCGGGGAACACTGAAGCTTTCTTT.

The rearrangement links TRBV19 to TRBJ1-3; 7 positions agree with TRBD1. This CDR3 spans 14 amino acids. The germline V gene has CDR1 LNHDA and CDR2 SQIVND (reference sequence). With V trimmed by 5 bases and J by 3 bases, 4 bases remained unmatched. The CDR3 DNA is TGTGCCAGTAGTCATCGGACAGGTGGAAACACCATATATTTT. It translates to CASSHRTGGNTIYF.

The V gene is TRBV9, the J gene TRBJ2-1; TRBD2 matches 10 bases. Germline lookup yields CDR1 SGDLS and CDR2 YYNGEE. The CDR3 consists of 17 residues. J was trimmed by 6 bases and V by 0 bases; bases with no gene match: 9. The CDR3 nucleotides read TGTGCCAGCAGCGTAGCCTTAGCGGGGGGCGGGCGCAATGAGCAGTTCTTC. As protein: CASSVALAGGGRNEQFF.

The rearrangement uses TRBV2 and TRBJ2-2; D remains ambiguous. CDR1 is SNHLY, CDR2 FYNNEI, per germline. Trimming took off 5 bases at V and 6 bases at J, with 4 bases between the two ends. The CDR3 sequence is 11 residues long. The CDR3 here is CASSYSGELFF. The DNA for the CDR3 is TGTGCCAGCAGTTATTCCGGGGAGCTGTTTTTT.

V is TRBV30 and J is TRBJ1-5, with 8 nucleotides matching TRBD1. Trimming took 6 bases from V and 2 from J; bases not matched to a gene: 3. Germline V lookup: CDR1 GTSNPN, CDR2 SVGIG (reference sequence). The CDR3 extends over 13 amino acids. In DNA form, the CDR3 reads TGTGCCTGCGCAGGGGGCGGCAATCAGCCCCAGCATTTT. It is translated as CACAGGGNQPQHF.

The J gene is TRBJ2-2, the V gene TRBV11-2, with 7 bases fitting TRBD1. Germline lookup yields CDR1 SGHAT and CDR2 FQNNGV. V dropped 5 bases and J dropped 4; count of bases not matched to a gene: 7. The CDR3 is made up of 15 amino acids. The CDR3 DNA follows: TGTGCCAGCAGCACTTACAGGGGATCCACCGGGGAGCTGTTTTTT. It translates to CASSTYRGSTGELFF.

The rearrangement joins TRBV19 to TRBJ2-2, with 9 bases lining up with TRBD1. Germline CDR1 and CDR2: LNHDA and SQIVND (reference sequence). The CDR3 contains 15 residues. The ends lost 7 bases at V and 4 bases at J; junction bases unmatched: 7. CDR3: CASNRRTGATGELFF. Written as DNA, the CDR3 is TGTGCCAGTAATCGAAGGACAGGGGCCACCGGGGAGCTGTTTTTT.

V is TRBV30 and J is TRBJ2-1, with 7 bases aligning to TRBD1. This CDR3 is built from 13 residues. V lost 5 bases to trimming and J lost 1 base; unmatched junction nucleotides: 2. Germline V lookup: CDR1 GTSNPN, CDR2 SVGIG (reference sequence). The CDR3 spells CAWSGQSYNEQFF. For the CDR3, the DNA is TGTGCCTGGTCGGGACAGTCCTACAATGAGCAGTTCTTC.

The chain carries TRBV5-8 and TRBJ2-1, with D tentatively TRBD2 (6 bases). The CDR3 runs 14 residues. Germline V gives CDR1 SGHTS, CDR2 YDEGEE. Trimming left V 5 bases short and J 3 bases short, with 12 bases between. DNA for the CDR3: TGTGCCAGCAGTAGGGACTTAATCTACAATGAGCAGTTCTTC. As protein: CASSRDLIYNEQFF.

J is TRBJ2-5 and V is TRBV7-2, with 9 bases that match TRBD2. Germline CDR1 SGHTA, CDR2 FQGNSA. The CDR3 spans 16 residues. The ends lost 5 bases at V and 5 bases at J; junction bases unmatched: 12. CDR3 loop: CASSLAGGAVGETQYF. The CDR3 DNA reads TGTGCCAGCAGCCTCGCGGGGGGGGCCGTAGGGGAGACCCAGTACTTC.

This chain uses TRBV30 with TRBJ1-6; D remains ambiguous. Trimming removed 1 base at V and 5 bases at J, with 6 bases between. This CDR3 comprises 13 residues. Germline V gene data show CDR1 as GTSNPN and CDR2 as SVGIG (reference sequence). CDR3 coding DNA: TGTGCCTGGAGTGACAACAATAATTCACCCCTCCACTTT. This encodes CAWSDNNNSPLHF.

V usage is TRBV19 and J usage is TRBJ2-7, with D perhaps TRBD1 (6 bases). This CDR3 has 15 amino acids. Trimming took 3 bases from V and 1 from J, leaving 13 bases between them. CDR1 LNHDA and CDR2 SQIVND come from the germline V gene (reference sequence). The CDR3 coding sequence is TGTGCCAGTAGTATGGCTGTCGGGACATCCTACGAGCAGTACTTC. Protein: CASSMAVGTSYEQYF.

The gene calls are TRBV5-1 and TRBJ2-7; TRBD2 agrees at 7 bases. V lost 0 bases, J lost 5 bases, and 11 bases stayed unmatched. This CDR3 has 16 amino acids. Germline V CDR1 and CDR2: SGHRS, YFSETQ. This CDR3 is CASSLEGAGPWDEQYF. CDR3 nucleotides: TGCGCCAGCAGCTTGGAGGGAGCGGGGCCTTGGGACGAGCAGTACTTC.

J is TRBJ2-1 and V is TRBV21-1; the DNA was not used to check the table's D call, TRBD2. TRBV21-1 is annotated as a pseudogene. CDR3 length: 17 residues. CDR3 sequence: CASSKATRGASYNEQFF. Written as DNA, the CDR3 is TGTGCCAGCAGCAAAGCGACCCGGGGGGCATCCTACAATGAGCAGTTCTTC.

This chain uses TRBV6-5 with TRBJ1-2, with D perhaps matching TRBD1 (6 bases). CDR3 size: 15 residues. Germline values: CDR1 MNHEY, CDR2 SVGAGI. Trimming took off 4 bases at V and 0 bases at J, with 12 bases between the two ends. Here the CDR3 DNA reads TGTGCCAGCAGTTCAGGACAGAGCCCTAACTATGGCTACACCTTC. Translation: CASSSGQSPNYGYTF.

The chain uses TRBV7-2 and TRBJ2-5, with 12 nucleotides matching TRBD2. Germline CDR1 reads SGHTA; CDR2 reads FQGNSA. With 1 base clipped from V and 1 base from J, the junction kept 7 bases outside the gene matches. The CDR3 loop spans 18 amino acids. CDR3 nucleotides: TGTGCCAGCAGCTTAGTCACTAGCGGGGGGTCGCCCCAAGAGACCCAGTACTTC. As protein: CASSLVTSGGSPQETQYF. Looking up the rest from reference TRBV7-2 and TRBJ2-5 gives the full variable domain: GAGVSQSPSNKVTEKGKDVELRCDPISGHTALYWYRQSLGQGLEFLIYFQGNSAPDKSGLPSDRFSAERTGGSVSTLTIQRTQQEDSAVYLCASSLVTSGGSPQETQYFGPGTRLLVL.

The table lists this clone with a count of one. This chain joins TRBV28 and TRBJ2-7, with a weak D call TRBD1 (5 bases). CDR1 is MDHEN, CDR2 SYDVKM, per germline. The V gene lost 3 bases and the J gene lost 2 bases, with 11 bases spanning the gap. The CDR3 covers 14 residues. The CDR3 nucleotides read TGTGCCAGCAGTTTTCAGGGTAGGACCTACGAGCAGTACGTC. Its translation: CASSFQGRTYEQYV.

The chain recombines TRBV20-1 with TRBJ1-2; D is possibly TRBD1 (6 bases). The CDR3 length is 15 residues. The germline CDR1 and CDR2 sequences are DFQATT and SNEGSKA (reference sequence). V shed 3 bases and J shed 1 base, with 15 bases lying between them. The CDR3 DNA is TGCAGTGCTAGTGCACCGGGACATTTTAACTATGGCTACACCTTC. This encodes CSASAPGHFNYGYTF.

This clone was counted a few times. V usage is TRBV10-3 and J usage is TRBJ1-4; D call uncertain. The CDR3 is 16 residues long. CDR1 is ENHRY and CDR2 is SYGVKD in the germline V gene. Deletions cut 0 bases from V and 0 bases from J, with 8 bases between. This CDR3 is CAISESGTATNEKLFF. The CDR3 DNA reads TGTGCCATCAGTGAGTCTGGTACAGCAACTAATGAAAAACTGTTTTTT.